Listed here are 15 T cell receptor beta chains from one sample, sequenced in a study of T cells in Graves' hyperthyroidism and ophthalmopathy. Amplification targeted TCR beta CDR3 regions from RNA transcripts. In the first-round RT-PCR of the TCR CDR3, the HTBI primer set was used. TCRdb analysed the multiplex PCR reads with MiXCR anew, one entry per CDR3 protein. The sample contains a few hundred thousand distinct CDR3 sequences, roughly 50% of which appear only once. Sequenced sample: peripheral blood or thyroid tissue (not recorded which). The receptors come from an adult woman with Graves' disease, either hyperthyroidism or ophthalmopathy (not recorded which).

This clonotype was seen many times. This chain joins TRBV5-1 and TRBJ2-5; 7 bases are a match to TRBD1. Germline V CDR1 and CDR2: SGHRS, YFSETQ. The CDR3 consists of 15 residues. J gave up 5 bases and V 5 bases, and 12 bases lay outside the gene matches. The CDR3 bases are TGCGCCAGCAGGCAGCAATACAGGGGCCGGGAGACCCAGTACTTC. Residues: CASRQQYRGRETQYF.

Concerning this clonotype itself: A single base separates this from a much larger clone, so it may be a read error. V is TRBV12-3 or TRBV12-4 and J is TRBJ1-5; 7 bases align to TRBD1. The CDR3 is 14 residues long. This CDR3 reads CANSTTGDNQPQHF. The CDR3 DNA reads TGTGCCAACAGTACCACAGGGGACAATCAGCCCCAGCATTTT.

The V call is TRBV12-3 or TRBV12-4, the J call TRBJ1-1, with a possible D match to TRBD1 (5 bases). The CDR3 contains 15 residues. Deletions cut 8 bases from V and 4 bases from J, with 20 bases between. CDR3 nucleotide sequence: TGTGCCAGCGGAATGGGACGATTTGACGGCACTGAAGCTTTCTTT. Protein: CASGMGRFDGTEAFF.

The chain combines TRBV20-1 with TRBJ2-1; D not resolved. V gave up 7 bases and J gave up 12 bases, with 22 bases separating them. The CDR3 runs 13 residues. In germline, CDR1 is DFQATT, CDR2 SNEGSKA (reference sequence). CDR3 DNA sequence: TGCAGTGTGGAGAGTGCGACCACAGATACGCAGTTCTTC. The encoded protein is CSVESATTDTQFF.

V usage is TRBV12-3 or TRBV12-4 and J usage is TRBJ1-2; no reliable D call. V lost 3 bases and J lost 4, with 15 bases in between. The CDR3 is 15 amino acids. CDR3 in DNA: TGTGCCAGCAGTTTGGGCGAAGCCGCGATCTATGGCTACACCTTC. Amino acid sequence: CASSLGEAAIYGYTF.

The rearrangement joins TRBV7-4 to TRBJ1-3; TRBD1 matches 7 bases. The CDR3 totals 14 residues. Per the germline V gene, CDR1 is SGHVT and CDR2 is SQSDAQ. The J segment lost 6 bases and the V segment lost 4 bases, leaving 6 bases of the junction unmatched. CDR3 bases: TGTGCCAGCAGCTACGGGACAGCGTCAAACACCATATATTTT. Translating it yields CASSYGTASNTIYF.

This clonotype was seen repeatedly, ten times or more. The chain recombines TRBV28 with TRBJ1-2; possible D gene TRBD1, 6 bases. The V gene lost 4 bases and the J gene lost 2 bases, with 14 bases spanning the gap. The CDR3 covers 15 residues. Germline V lookup: CDR1 MDHEN, CDR2 SYDVKM. CDR3 sequence (DNA): TGTGCCAGCAGTTCCGGAGGGACAAGGAACTATGGCTACACCTTC. Its protein product is CASSSGGTRNYGYTF.

This clonotype was detected many times. The J gene is TRBJ1-1, the V gene TRBV20-1, with 7 nucleotides matching TRBD1. The CDR3 consists of 12 residues. Germline trimming cut 4 bases from V and 3 bases from J; bases unmatched to any gene: 2. Germline V gene sequence: CDR1 DFQATT, CDR2 SNEGSKA (reference sequence). The CDR3 sequence: CSATQGDTEAFF. For the CDR3, the DNA is TGCAGTGCTACCCAGGGGGACACTGAAGCTTTCTTT.

With respect to this clonotype: A much larger clone lies a single base off, so this may be a read error. The chain has TRBV10-3 and TRBJ1-3; no definite D call. Trimming shortened V by 10 bases and J by 8 bases, and 18 bases separated the two germline ends. The germline V gene encodes CDR1 ENHRY and CDR2 SYGVKD. The CDR3 has 13 residues. In DNA form, the CDR3 reads TGTGCCAGCATTCCCGGGCTGAGAGACACCATATATTTT. It translates to CASIPGLRDTIYF.

The chain recombines TRBV15 with TRBJ2-7; D is ambiguous. V was clipped by 1 base and J by 2 bases, with 9 bases between them. The germline V gene has CDR1 LNHNV and CDR2 YYDKDF (reference sequence). The length of the CDR3 is 14 residues. For the CDR3, the DNA is TGTGCCACCAGCAGAGGCCAAAATACCTACGAGCAGTACTTC. This codes for CATSRGQNTYEQYF.

The chain combines TRBV6-5 with TRBJ1-6; D remains unclear. Deletions cut 2 bases from V and 9 bases from J, with 8 bases between. The CDR3 has 13 residues. The germline V gene encodes CDR1 MNHEY and CDR2 SVGAGI. CDR3 sequence reads: CASSYRSSSPLHF. The CDR3, as DNA: TGTGCCAGCAGTTACCGAAGTAGTTCACCCCTCCACTTT.

The rearrangement links TRBV15 to TRBJ1-5; 9 nucleotides agree with TRBD1. V lost 2 bases and J lost 1; bases outside the gene matches: 12. The CDR3 has 19 amino acids. Germline CDR1 LNHNV, CDR2 YYDKDF (reference sequence). CDR3 nucleotide sequence: TGTGCCACCAGCAGATTAGCCGGGACAGGGAGGTTAAGCAATCAGCCCCAGCATTTT. It is translated as CATSRLAGTGRLSNQPQHF.

The rearrangement links TRBV7-9 to TRBJ2-2; the D gene is possibly TRBD1 (6 bases). This CDR3 has 14 residues. Trimming stripped 5 bases from V and 8 bases from J, with 15 bases between. Germline V CDR1 and CDR2: SEHNR, FQNEAQ (reference sequence). CDR3 residues: CASSPAPGTGELFF. The CDR3 nucleotides are TGTGCCAGCAGCCCTGCCCCCGGGACAGGGGAGCTGTTTTTT.

The V gene is TRBV5-6, the J gene TRBJ1-4; D ambiguous. Germline V lookup: CDR1 SGHDT, CDR2 YYEEEE. The CDR3 spans 12 residues. The V end was cut by 4 bases, the J end by 13 bases, with 14 bases between. The CDR3 bases are TGTGCCAGCAGCCCGGACTCACGGGTACTGTTTTTT. This encodes CASSPDSRVLFF.

The chain joins TRBV15 to TRBJ2-5; TRBD1 or TRBD2 may be the D gene (7 bases each). The CDR3 has 13 residues. V lost 1 base and J 11 bases, leaving 14 bases between the germline ends. CDR1 is LNHNV and CDR2 is YYDKDF in the germline V gene (reference sequence). The CDR3 region is CATSRGQGGNQYF. CDR3 DNA sequence: TGTGCCACCAGCAGAGGACAGGGAGGGAATCAGTACTTC.